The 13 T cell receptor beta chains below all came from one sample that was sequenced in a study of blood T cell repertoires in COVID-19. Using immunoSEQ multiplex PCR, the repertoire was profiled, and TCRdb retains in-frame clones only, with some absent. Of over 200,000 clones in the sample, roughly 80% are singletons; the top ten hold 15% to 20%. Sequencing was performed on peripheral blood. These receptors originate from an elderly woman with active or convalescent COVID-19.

This CDR3 is CASIPDTAGSYNEQFF. As DNA, the CDR3 is TGTGCCAGCATCCCGGATACGGCAGGATCCTACAATGAGCAGTTCTTC. V is TRBV7-9 and J is TRBJ2-1; unclear D gene. Germline V gene lookup returns CDR1 SEHNR and CDR2 FQNEAQ (reference sequence). The germline V and J ends were trimmed by 7 bases and 1 base, with 17 bases remaining between them. The CDR3 covers 16 residues.

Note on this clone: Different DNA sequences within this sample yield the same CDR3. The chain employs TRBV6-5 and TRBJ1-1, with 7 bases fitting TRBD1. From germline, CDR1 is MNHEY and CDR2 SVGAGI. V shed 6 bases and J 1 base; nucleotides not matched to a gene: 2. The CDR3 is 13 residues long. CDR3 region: CASRRQGNTEAFF. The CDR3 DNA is TGTGCCAGCAGAAGACAGGGGAACACTGAAGCTTTCTTT.

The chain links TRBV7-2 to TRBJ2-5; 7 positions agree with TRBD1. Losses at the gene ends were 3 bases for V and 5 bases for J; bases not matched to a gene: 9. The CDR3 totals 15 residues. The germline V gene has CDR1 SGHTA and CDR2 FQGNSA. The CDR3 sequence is CASSFNKGAGETQYF. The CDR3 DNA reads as TGTGCCAGCAGCTTTAACAAGGGGGCCGGGGAGACCCAGTACTTC.

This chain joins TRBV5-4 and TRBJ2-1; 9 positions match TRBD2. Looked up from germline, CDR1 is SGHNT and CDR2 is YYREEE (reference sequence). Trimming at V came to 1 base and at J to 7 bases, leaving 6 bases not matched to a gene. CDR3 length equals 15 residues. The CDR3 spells CASSLRSGRRNEQFF. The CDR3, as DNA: TGTGCCAGCAGCTTGCGCAGCGGGAGGCGAAATGAGCAGTTCTTC.

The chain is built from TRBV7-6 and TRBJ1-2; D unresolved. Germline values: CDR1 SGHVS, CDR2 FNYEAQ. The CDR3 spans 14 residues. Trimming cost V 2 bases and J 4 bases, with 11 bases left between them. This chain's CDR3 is CASSLKEGVYGYTF. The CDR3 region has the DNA TGTGCCAGCAGCTTAAAAGAGGGAGTCTATGGCTACACCTTC.

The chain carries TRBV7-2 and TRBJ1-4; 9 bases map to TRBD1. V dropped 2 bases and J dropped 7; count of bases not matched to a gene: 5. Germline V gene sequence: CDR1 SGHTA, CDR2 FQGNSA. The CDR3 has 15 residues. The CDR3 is CASSLIGTGLEKLFF. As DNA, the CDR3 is TGTGCCAGCAGCTTAATTGGGACAGGGCTTGAAAAACTGTTTTTT.

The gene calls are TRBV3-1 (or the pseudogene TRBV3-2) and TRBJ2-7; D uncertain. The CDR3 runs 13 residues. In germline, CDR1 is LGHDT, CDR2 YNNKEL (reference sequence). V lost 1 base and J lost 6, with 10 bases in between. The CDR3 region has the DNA TGTGCCAGCAGCCAAGCGAGGCCCCTCGAGCAGTACTTC. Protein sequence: CASSQARPLEQYF.

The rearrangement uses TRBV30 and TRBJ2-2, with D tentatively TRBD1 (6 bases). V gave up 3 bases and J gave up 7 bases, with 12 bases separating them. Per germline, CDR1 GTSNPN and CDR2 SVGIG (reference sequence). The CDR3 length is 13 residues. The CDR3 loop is CAWRTTGYGELFF. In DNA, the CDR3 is TGTGCCTGGAGAACTACAGGGTACGGGGAGCTGTTTTTT.

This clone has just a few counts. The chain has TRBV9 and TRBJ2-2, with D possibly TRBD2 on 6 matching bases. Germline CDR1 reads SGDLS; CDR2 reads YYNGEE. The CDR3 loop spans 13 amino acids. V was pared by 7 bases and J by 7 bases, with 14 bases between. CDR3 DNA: TGTGCCAGCTCAGATCGGAGGGGCGGGGAGCTGTTTTTT. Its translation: CASSDRRGGELFF. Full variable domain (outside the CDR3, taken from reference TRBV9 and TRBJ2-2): DSGVTQTPKHLITATGQRVTLRCSPRSGDLSVYWYQQSLDQGLQFLIQYYNGEERAKGNILERFSAQQFPDLHSELNLSSLELGDSALYFCASSDRRGGELFFGEGSRLTVL.

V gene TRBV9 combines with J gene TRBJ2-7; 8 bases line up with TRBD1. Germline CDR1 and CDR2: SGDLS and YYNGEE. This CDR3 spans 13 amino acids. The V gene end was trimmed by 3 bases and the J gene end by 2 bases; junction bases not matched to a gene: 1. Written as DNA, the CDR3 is TGTGCCAGCAGCGCGGGACAGGCCTACGAGCAGTACTTC. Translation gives CASSAGQAYEQYF.

The CDR3 is CASSSGWAEAFF. The CDR3 DNA sequence: TGTGCCAGCAGTTCGGGTTGGGCTGAAGCTTTCTTT. The chain uses TRBV12-3 or TRBV12-4 and TRBJ1-1; D gene uncertain. The CDR3 is made up of 12 amino acids. With 4 bases removed from V and 6 bases from J, the gap between germline ends came to 9 bases.

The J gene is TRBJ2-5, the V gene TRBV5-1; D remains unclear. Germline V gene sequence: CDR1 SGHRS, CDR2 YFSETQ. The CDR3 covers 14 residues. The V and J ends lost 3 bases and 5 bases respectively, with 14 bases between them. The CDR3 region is CASSSGGVGETQYF. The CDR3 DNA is TGCGCCAGCAGCTCGGGTGGCGTAGGTGAGACCCAGTACTTC.

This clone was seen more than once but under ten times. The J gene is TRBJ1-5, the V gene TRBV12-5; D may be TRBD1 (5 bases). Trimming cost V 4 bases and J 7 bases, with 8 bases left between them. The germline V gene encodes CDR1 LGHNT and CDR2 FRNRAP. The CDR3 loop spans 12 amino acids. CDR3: CASGSQGQPQHF. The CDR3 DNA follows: TGTGCTAGTGGTTCGCAGGGACAGCCCCAGCATTTT.